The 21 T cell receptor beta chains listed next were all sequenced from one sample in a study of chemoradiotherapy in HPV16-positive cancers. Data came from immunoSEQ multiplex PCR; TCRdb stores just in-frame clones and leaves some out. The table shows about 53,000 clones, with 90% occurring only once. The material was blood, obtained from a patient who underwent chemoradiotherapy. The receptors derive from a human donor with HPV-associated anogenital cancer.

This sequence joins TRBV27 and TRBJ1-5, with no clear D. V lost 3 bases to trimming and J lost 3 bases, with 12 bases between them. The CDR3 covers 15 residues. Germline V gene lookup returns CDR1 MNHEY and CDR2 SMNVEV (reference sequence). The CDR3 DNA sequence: TGTGCCAGCAGTTTTCTCGAGGAAACCAATCAGCCCCAGCATTTT. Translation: CASSFLEETNQPQHF.

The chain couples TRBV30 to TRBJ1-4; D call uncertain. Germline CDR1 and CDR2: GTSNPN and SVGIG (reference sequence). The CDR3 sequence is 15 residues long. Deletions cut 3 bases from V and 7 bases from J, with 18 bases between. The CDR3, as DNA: TGTGCCTGGAGCCTTGGTTCGGGAGCGAGTGAAAAACTGTTTTTT. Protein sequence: CAWSLGSGASEKLFF.

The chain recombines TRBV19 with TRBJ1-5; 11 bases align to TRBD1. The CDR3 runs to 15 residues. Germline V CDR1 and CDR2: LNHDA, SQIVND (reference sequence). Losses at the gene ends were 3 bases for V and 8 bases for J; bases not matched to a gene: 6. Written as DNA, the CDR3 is TGTGCCAGTAGTATGAGGACAGGGGGCGCAGAGCCCCAGCATTTT. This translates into CASSMRTGGAEPQHF.

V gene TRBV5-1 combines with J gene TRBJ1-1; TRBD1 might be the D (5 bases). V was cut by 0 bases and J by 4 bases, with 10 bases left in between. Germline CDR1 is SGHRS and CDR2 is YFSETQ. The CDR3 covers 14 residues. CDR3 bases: TGCGCCAGCAGCTTGGGGCAGGGAACCACTGAAGCTTTCTTT. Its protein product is CASSLGQGTTEAFF.

CDR3 region: CATFDLSGSFDEQFF. The CDR3 region has the DNA TGTGCCACCTTCGATCTTAGCGGGAGCTTCGATGAGCAGTTCTTC. This chain uses TRBV7-8 with TRBJ2-1; 9 bases are a match to TRBD2. V was clipped by 10 bases and J by 8 bases; unmatched bases: 15. The germline gives CDR1 SGHVS, CDR2 FQNEAQ. The CDR3 is 15 residues long.

CDR3: CASARGQGYEKLFF. The CDR3 DNA is TGTGCCAGCGCCCGTGGCCAGGGGTATGAAAAACTGTTTTTT. The V gene is TRBV6-1, the J gene TRBJ1-4; a possible D gene is TRBD1 (6 bases). CDR3 size: 14 residues. Germline V gene sequence: CDR1 MNHNS, CDR2 SASEGT. V lost 8 bases and J 6 bases, leaving 16 bases between the germline ends.

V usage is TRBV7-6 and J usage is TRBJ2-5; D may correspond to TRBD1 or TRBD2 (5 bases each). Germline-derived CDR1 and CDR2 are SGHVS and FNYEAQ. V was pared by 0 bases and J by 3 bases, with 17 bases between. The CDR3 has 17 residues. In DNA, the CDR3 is TGTGCCAGCAGCTTAGCGGGGCCCGGGACGGATGAAGAGACCCAGTACTTC. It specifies CASSLAGPGTDEETQYF.

CDR3 DNA sequence: TGTGCCTGGAGTGTAATTTTCGGCGGGGGGGCGAATGAGCAGTTCTTC. It codes for CAWSVIFGGGANEQFF. V usage is TRBV30 and J usage is TRBJ2-1, with 9 positions matching TRBD2. Germline lookup yields CDR1 GTSNPN and CDR2 SVGIG (reference sequence). V was clipped by 0 bases and J by 7 bases; unmatched bases: 10. This CDR3 region has 16 residues.

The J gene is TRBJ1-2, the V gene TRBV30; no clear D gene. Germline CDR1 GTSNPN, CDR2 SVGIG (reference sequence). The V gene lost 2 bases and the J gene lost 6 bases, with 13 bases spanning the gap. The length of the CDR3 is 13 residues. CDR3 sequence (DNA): TGTGCCTGGAGTTTCGGGGAAATAGATGGCTACACCTTC. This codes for CAWSFGEIDGYTF.

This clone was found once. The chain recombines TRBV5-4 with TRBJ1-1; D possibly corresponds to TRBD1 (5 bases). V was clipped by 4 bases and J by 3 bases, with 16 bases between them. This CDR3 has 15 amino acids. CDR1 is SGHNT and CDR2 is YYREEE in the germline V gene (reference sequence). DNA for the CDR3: TGTGCCAGCAGCCGCCAAGAAGACAGACACACTGAAGCTTTCTTT. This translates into CASSRQEDRHTEAFF.

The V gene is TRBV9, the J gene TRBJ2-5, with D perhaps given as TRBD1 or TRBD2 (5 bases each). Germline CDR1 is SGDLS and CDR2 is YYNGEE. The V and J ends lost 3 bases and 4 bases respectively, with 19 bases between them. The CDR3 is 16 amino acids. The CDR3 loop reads CASSAPSGARVETQYF. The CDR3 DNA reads TGTGCCAGCAGCGCACCATCCGGGGCTCGGGTAGAGACCCAGTACTTC. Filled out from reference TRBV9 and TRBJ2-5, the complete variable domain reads DSGVTQTPKHLITATGQRVTLRCSPRSGDLSVYWYQQSLDQGLQFLIQYYNGEERAKGNILERFSAQQFPDLHSELNLSSLELGDSALYFCASSAPSGARVETQYFGPGTRLLVL.

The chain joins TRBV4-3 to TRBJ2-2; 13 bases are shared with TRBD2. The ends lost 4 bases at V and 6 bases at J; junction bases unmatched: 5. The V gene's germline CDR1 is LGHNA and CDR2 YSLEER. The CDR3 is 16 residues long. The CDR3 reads CASSPLTSGRSGELFF. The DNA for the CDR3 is TGCGCCAGCAGCCCATTGACTAGCGGGAGGTCCGGGGAGCTGTTTTTT.

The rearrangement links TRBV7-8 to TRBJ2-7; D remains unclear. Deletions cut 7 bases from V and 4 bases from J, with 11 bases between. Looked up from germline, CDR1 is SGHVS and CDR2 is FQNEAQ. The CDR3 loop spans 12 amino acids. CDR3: CASKGSGYEQYF. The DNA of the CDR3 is TGTGCCAGCAAGGGTTCGGGTTACGAGCAGTACTTC.

CDR3 region: CASSFGGGIEATEAFF. In nucleotides, the CDR3 is TGTGCCAGCAGCTTCGGAGGGGGGATCGAAGCGACTGAAGCTTTCTTT. The chain has TRBV11-2 and TRBJ1-1; perhaps TRBD1 as D (6 bases). Germline V gives CDR1 SGHAT, CDR2 FQNNGV. CDR3 length: 16 residues. V was trimmed by 3 bases and J by 5 bases, leaving 19 bases between them.

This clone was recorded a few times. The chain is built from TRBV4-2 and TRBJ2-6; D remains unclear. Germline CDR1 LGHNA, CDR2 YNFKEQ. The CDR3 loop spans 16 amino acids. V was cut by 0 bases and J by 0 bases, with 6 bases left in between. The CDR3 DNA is TGTGCCAGCAGCCAAGAAGCCAGCTCTGGGGCCAACGTCCTGACTTTC. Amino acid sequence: CASSQEASSGANVLTF.

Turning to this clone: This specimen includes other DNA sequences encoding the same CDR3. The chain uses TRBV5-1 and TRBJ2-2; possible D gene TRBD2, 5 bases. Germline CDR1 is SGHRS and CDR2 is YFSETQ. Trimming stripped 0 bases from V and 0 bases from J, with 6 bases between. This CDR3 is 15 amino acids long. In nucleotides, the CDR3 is TGCGCCAGCAGCTTGGATAGCGCGAACACCGGGGAGCTGTTTTTT. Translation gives CASSLDSANTGELFF.

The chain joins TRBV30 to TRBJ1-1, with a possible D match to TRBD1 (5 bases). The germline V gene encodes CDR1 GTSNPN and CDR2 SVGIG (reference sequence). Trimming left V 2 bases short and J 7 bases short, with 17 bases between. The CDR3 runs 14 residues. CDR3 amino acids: CAWSPGRGWNEAFF. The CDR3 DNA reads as TGTGCCTGGAGTCCCGGGCGGGGGTGGAATGAAGCTTTCTTT.

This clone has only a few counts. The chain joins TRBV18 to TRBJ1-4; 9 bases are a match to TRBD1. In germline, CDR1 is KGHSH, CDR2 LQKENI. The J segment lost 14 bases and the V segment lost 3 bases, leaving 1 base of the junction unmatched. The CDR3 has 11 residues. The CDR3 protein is CASSPGQGLFF. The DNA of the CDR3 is TGTGCCAGCTCACCTGGACAGGGGCTGTTTTTT.

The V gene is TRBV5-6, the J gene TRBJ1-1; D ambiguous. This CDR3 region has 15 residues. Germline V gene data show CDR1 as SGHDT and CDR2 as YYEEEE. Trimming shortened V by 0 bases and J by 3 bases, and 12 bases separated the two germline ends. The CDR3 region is CASSLEWRPDTEAFF. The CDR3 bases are TGTGCCAGCAGCTTGGAATGGAGACCGGACACTGAAGCTTTCTTT.

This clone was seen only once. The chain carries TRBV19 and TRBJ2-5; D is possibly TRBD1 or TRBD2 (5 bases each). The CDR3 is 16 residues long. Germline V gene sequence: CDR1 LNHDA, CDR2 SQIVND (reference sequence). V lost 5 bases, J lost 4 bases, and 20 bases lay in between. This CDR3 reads CASSPLGEGTGETQYF. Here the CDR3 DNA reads TGTGCCAGTAGTCCCCTGGGAGAGGGGACGGGAGAGACCCAGTACTTC. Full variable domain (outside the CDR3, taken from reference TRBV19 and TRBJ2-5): DGGITQSPKYLFRKEGQNVTLSCEQNLNHDAMYWYRQDPGQGLRLIYYSQIVNDFQKGDIAEGYSVSREKKESFPLTVTSAQKNPTAFYLCASSPLGEGTGETQYFGPGTRLLVL.

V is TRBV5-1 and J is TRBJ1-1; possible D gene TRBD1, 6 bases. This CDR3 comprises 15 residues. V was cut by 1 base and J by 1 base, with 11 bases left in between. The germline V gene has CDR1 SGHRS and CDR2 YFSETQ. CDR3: CASSLWGAENTEAFF. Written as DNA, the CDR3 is TGCGCCAGCAGCTTGTGGGGGGCTGAGAACACTGAAGCTTTCTTT.